This T cell receptor (beta chain) is from a study of blood T cell repertoires in COVID-19. TCRdb keeps only in-frame clones here, not all; method: immunoSEQ multiplex PCR. The sample lists some 99,000 clones, about three quarters seen once, with more than 4% in the top ten. Germline V gene sequence: CDR1 KGHDR, CDR2 SFDVKD. V lost 4 bases and J lost 2, with 14 bases in between. The length of the CDR3 is 16 residues. The receptor comes from a human donor in a cohort sampled during active or convalescent COVID-19. The source material was peripheral blood. V usage is TRBV24-1 and J usage is TRBJ1-5, with D unclear. CDR3 sequence reads: CATSDRSFWGNQPQHF. In DNA, the CDR3 is TGTGCCACCAGTGACAGGTCGTTTTGGGGCAATCAGCCCCAGCATTTT.